Listed here are 28 T cell receptor beta chains from one sample, sequenced in a study of cytomegalovirus exposure and HLA in healthy donors. Primers for the PCR totalled 60 Vbeta and 13 Jbeta. Profiling relied on immunoSEQ multiplex PCR, and the TCRdb table lists in-frame clones only, not all of them. The sample holds around 200,000 clones, 80% seen once. Sequencing input: PBMCs. The receptors derive from a boy between 10 and 17 years old in good health and CMV-seronegative.

The chain joins TRBV7-6 to TRBJ2-5; a possible D gene is TRBD1 (6 bases). Trimming cost V 5 bases and J 2 bases, with 12 bases left between them. The CDR3 runs to 14 residues. CDR1 is SGHVS and CDR2 is FNYEAQ in the germline V gene. The CDR3: CASSPTGQQETQYF. In DNA, the CDR3 is TGTGCCAGCAGCCCCACCGGACAGCAAGAGACCCAGTACTTC.

The chain uses TRBV27 and TRBJ2-7; 7 positions match TRBD2. CDR3 length: 13 amino acids. J gave up 1 base and V 7 bases, and 4 bases lay outside the gene matches. Looked up from germline, CDR1 is MNHEY and CDR2 is SMNVEV (reference sequence). As DNA, the CDR3 is TGTGCCAGCAAGGCTAGCGGATCCTACGAGCAGTACTTC. This sequence encodes CASKASGSYEQYF.

This clone was counted a single time. The rearrangement links TRBV15 to TRBJ1-2, with TRBD1 matching 7 bases. Germline values: CDR1 LNHNV, CDR2 YYDKDF (reference sequence). The CDR3 is 13 residues long. J gave up 4 bases and V 1 base, and 0 bases lay outside the gene matches. DNA of the CDR3: TGTGCCACCAGCAGAGCAGGGGGCTATGGCTACACCTTC. This sequence encodes CATSRAGGYGYTF.

V usage is TRBV6-6 and J usage is TRBJ2-5, with 8 bases aligning to TRBD1. From germline, CDR1 is MNHNY and CDR2 SVGAGI (reference sequence). V shed 4 bases, J shed 5 bases, and the junction held 6 bases outside the gene matches. The CDR3 is 14 residues long. CDR3 sequence reads: CASSWTGSVETQYF. The CDR3 coding sequence is TGTGCCAGCAGTTGGACAGGGTCCGTCGAGACCCAGTACTTC.

V and J are TRBV7-8 and TRBJ2-7, with TRBD1 matching over 9 bases. The CDR3 runs 15 residues. Germline CDR1 and CDR2: SGHVS and FQNEAQ. J lost 0 bases, V lost 8 bases, and 8 bases had no gene match. The CDR3 coding sequence is TGTGCCAGCGGTACACCGGGACAGGGCTCCTACGAGCAGTACTTC. Its protein product is CASGTPGQGSYEQYF.

This chain joins TRBV7-8 and TRBJ2-3; TRBD1 is a possible D gene (6 bases). Germline-derived CDR1 and CDR2 are SGHVS and FQNEAQ. The CDR3 contains 14 residues. V lost 10 bases to trimming and J lost 3 bases, with 17 bases between them. The CDR3 DNA follows: TGTGCCACTCGAACCGGGACAAATACAGATACGCAGTATTTT. This gives the protein CATRTGTNTDTQYF.

V gene TRBV2 combines with J gene TRBJ2-2, with 8 bases that match TRBD1. CDR1 SNHLY and CDR2 FYNNEI come from the germline V gene. The CDR3 is 15 residues long. V dropped 7 bases and J dropped 1; count of bases not matched to a gene: 5. CDR3 sequence reads: CASTTGTGNTGELFF. The CDR3 coding sequence is TGTGCCAGCACCACCGGGACAGGGAACACCGGGGAGCTGTTTTTT.

The chain couples TRBV5-5 to TRBJ2-5; a weak D match, TRBD1 (6 bases). There are 14 residues in the CDR3. From germline, CDR1 is SGHKS and CDR2 YYEKEE (reference sequence). V dropped 4 bases and J dropped 9 bases, with 19 bases sitting between them. The DNA of the CDR3 is TGTGCCAGCAGCACCAGCGACGGGTCAGGGGCCCAGTACTTC. This gives the protein CASSTSDGSGAQYF.

The J gene is TRBJ2-2, the V gene TRBV7-2; D gene uncertain. CDR3 length: 14 amino acids. The V end was cut by 6 bases, the J end by 1 base, with 9 bases between. In germline, CDR1 is SGHTA, CDR2 FQGNSA. This chain's CDR3 is CASRQTENTGELFF. In DNA, the CDR3 is TGTGCCAGCAGACAGACGGAGAACACCGGGGAGCTGTTTTTT.

This clone turned up a few times. This chain uses TRBV9 with TRBJ1-2, with a weak D call TRBD1 (6 bases). From germline, CDR1 is SGDLS and CDR2 YYNGEE. The CDR3 has 13 residues. The V and J ends lost 4 bases and 2 bases respectively, with 9 bases between them. DNA of the CDR3: TGTGCCAGCAGCCCCGGACAGAACTATGGCTACACCTTC. It codes for CASSPGQNYGYTF.

This chain joins TRBV7-9 and TRBJ1-3; unclear D gene. The ends were cut back, 1 base at V and 0 bases at J, with 10 bases in the middle. CDR3 size: 16 residues. The germline V gene encodes CDR1 SEHNR and CDR2 FQNEAQ (reference sequence). In nucleotides, the CDR3 is TGTGCCAGCAGCTTAGAAGTCACTTACTCTGGAAACACCATATATTTT. Translated, it gives CASSLEVTYSGNTIYF.

The rearrangement joins TRBV6-1 to TRBJ2-2; D uncertain. The length of the CDR3 is 10 residues. The germline V gene encodes CDR1 MNHNS and CDR2 SASEGT. V lost 8 bases and J lost 7, with 5 bases in between. The CDR3 DNA is TGTGCCAGCCGGTACGGGGAGCTGTTTTTT. It codes for CASRYGELFF.

V gene TRBV19 combines with J gene TRBJ2-7; weak D call: TRBD2 (6 bases). This CDR3 is 14 amino acids long. The V end lost 1 base, the J end lost 3 bases, and 10 bases lay between the germline ends. Looked up from germline, CDR1 is LNHDA and CDR2 is SQIVND (reference sequence). The CDR3: CASSIAGDRYEQYF. For the CDR3, the DNA is TGTGCCAGTAGTATAGCGGGGGACCGCTACGAGCAGTACTTC.

This clone was recorded a few times. The gene calls are TRBV6-4 and TRBJ1-3; D is unclear. V lost 4 bases and J 4 bases, leaving 11 bases between the germline ends. The CDR3 consists of 14 residues. The germline CDR1 and CDR2 sequences are MRHNA and SNTAGT. The CDR3: CASSVEASGNTIYF. DNA for the CDR3: TGTGCCAGCAGTGTGGAGGCGAGCGGAAACACCATATATTTT.

The V call is TRBV7-9, the J call TRBJ2-7; 10 positions agree with TRBD1. The CDR3 sequence is 16 residues long. After removal of 5 bases from V and 1 base from J, the junction contained 8 bases not matched to a gene. CDR1 and CDR2 (germline): SEHNR, FQNEAQ (reference sequence). The CDR3 loop reads CASSPDVGQGSYEQYF. CDR3 bases: TGTGCCAGCAGCCCAGACGTGGGACAGGGGTCCTACGAGCAGTACTTC.

The V gene is TRBV28, the J gene TRBJ2-1; 8 bases map to TRBD2. J gave up 6 bases and V 9 bases, and 7 bases lay outside the gene matches. CDR3 size: 13 residues. Germline V gives CDR1 MDHEN, CDR2 SYDVKM. CDR3 region: CASESGSLNEQFF. In DNA form, the CDR3 reads TGTGCCAGTGAAAGCGGGAGTCTCAATGAGCAGTTCTTC.

This chain connects TRBV11-3 to TRBJ2-7, with a possible D match to TRBD1 (6 bases). The CDR3 extends over 13 amino acids. Germline CDR1 is SGHNT and CDR2 is YENEEA. The V end lost 4 bases, the J end lost 0 bases, and 7 bases lay between the germline ends. CDR3 DNA: TGTGCCAGCAGCTCAGGGGCCTCCTACGAGCAGTACTTC. Translating it yields CASSSGASYEQYF.

The rearrangement uses TRBV5-1 and TRBJ2-2; D is perhaps TRBD2 (5 bases). V shed 3 bases and J shed 2 bases, with 14 bases lying between them. From germline, CDR1 is SGHRS and CDR2 YFSETQ. This CDR3 comprises 16 residues. The CDR3 sequence is CASSWAATGNTGELFF. CDR3 in DNA: TGCGCCAGCAGCTGGGCGGCGACGGGAAACACCGGGGAGCTGTTTTTT.

CDR3 protein: CASSVGTGVTYEQYF. As DNA, the CDR3 is TGTGCCAGCAGCGTCGGGACAGGGGTAACCTACGAGCAGTACTTC. The rearrangement joins TRBV9 to TRBJ2-7; 10 positions agree with TRBD1. Per germline, CDR1 SGDLS and CDR2 YYNGEE. With 2 bases clipped from V and 2 bases from J, the junction kept 4 bases outside the gene matches. The CDR3 has 15 amino acids.

The chain joins TRBV7-3 to TRBJ1-3; weak D call: TRBD1 (5 bases). Looked up from germline, CDR1 is SGHTA and CDR2 is FQGTGA. This CDR3 is 18 amino acids long. V lost 0 bases to trimming and J lost 0 bases, with 15 bases between them. CDR3 sequence (DNA): TGTGCCAGCAGCTTAACGGGTCCAGGGCCCCTCTCTGGAAACACCATATATTTT. Its protein product is CASSLTGPGPLSGNTIYF.

This sequence joins TRBV6-6 and TRBJ1-5, with D perhaps matching TRBD1 (6 bases). This CDR3 region has 12 residues. Trimming cost V 7 bases and J 6 bases, with 10 bases left between them. Per germline, CDR1 MNHNY and CDR2 SVGAGI (reference sequence). Here the CDR3 reads CASTDRIQPQHF. CDR3 sequence (DNA): TGTGCCAGCACCGACAGGATTCAGCCCCAGCATTTT.

This chain links TRBV11-3 with TRBJ2-2, with 9 bases identical to TRBD1. Germline values: CDR1 SGHNT, CDR2 YENEEA. The CDR3 totals 19 residues. V lost 4 bases, J lost 5 bases, and 17 bases stayed unmatched. CDR3 residues: CASSSGTGWEEGVTGELFF. The CDR3 region has the DNA TGTGCCAGCAGCTCTGGGACAGGGTGGGAGGAAGGTGTAACCGGGGAGCTGTTTTTT. Drawing the rest from reference TRBV11-3 and TRBJ2-2, the complete variable domain is EAGVVQSPRYKIIEKKQPVAFWCNPISGHNTLYWYLQNLGQGPELLIRYENEEAVDDSQLPKDRFSAERLKGVDSTLKIQPAELGDSAVYLCASSSGTGWEEGVTGELFFGEGSRLTVL.

The chain is built from TRBV10-3 and TRBJ1-5; no reliable D call. The V end was cut by 4 bases, the J end by 2 bases, with 9 bases between. From germline, CDR1 is ENHRY and CDR2 SYGVKD. The CDR3 runs to 14 residues. The CDR3 DNA reads TGTGCCATCAGTGCGGGGTTTGGCAATCAGCCCCAGCATTTT. Translation gives CAISAGFGNQPQHF.

In its sample, this clone was seen a few times. V usage is TRBV5-4 and J usage is TRBJ2-5; 11 nucleotides align to TRBD1. There are 14 residues in the CDR3. Losses at the gene ends were 3 bases for V and 3 bases for J; bases not matched to a gene: 1. From germline, CDR1 is SGHNT and CDR2 YYREEE (reference sequence). The CDR3 spells CASSWTGGEETQYF. The CDR3 nucleotides read TGTGCCAGCAGCTGGACAGGGGGCGAAGAGACCCAGTACTTC. Combining the CDR3 with reference TRBV5-4 and TRBJ2-5 gives the whole variable domain ETGVTQSPTHLIKTRGQQVTLRCSSQSGHNTVSWYQQALGQGPQFIFQYYREEENGRGNFPPRFSGLQFPNYSSELNVNALELDDSALYLCASSWTGGEETQYFGPGTRLLVL.

The chain joins TRBV7-2 to TRBJ1-1, with D unclear. V gave up 1 base and J gave up 1 base, with 7 bases separating them. The CDR3 totals 14 residues. The V gene's germline CDR1 is SGHTA and CDR2 FQGNSA. The CDR3: CASSLGVRNTEAFF. The CDR3 nucleotides read TGTGCCAGCAGCTTAGGCGTTAGGAACACTGAAGCTTTCTTT.

The rearrangement uses TRBV14 and TRBJ2-2, with D hard to call. The germline gives CDR1 SGHDN, CDR2 FVKESK. Deletions cut 5 bases from V and 2 bases from J, with 9 bases between. The CDR3 totals 14 residues. The CDR3 sequence is CASSFSLNTGELFF. CDR3 nucleotide sequence: TGTGCCAGCAGCTTTAGCTTAAACACCGGGGAGCTGTTTTTT.

This rearrangement joins TRBV19 to TRBJ1-2; 7 nucleotides align to TRBD1. The junction had 13 bases not matched to a gene; V was cut back by 4 bases and J by 11 bases. In germline, CDR1 is LNHDA, CDR2 SQIVND (reference sequence). CDR3 length equals 14 residues. The CDR3 DNA reads as TGTGCCAGTAGTACCTACGGACAGGAATCTAGGTACACCTTC. Protein product: CASSTYGQESRYTF.

This sequence joins TRBV19 and TRBJ1-1, with D possibly TRBD1 on 6 matching bases. V dropped 0 bases and J dropped 7 bases, with 18 bases sitting between them. In germline, CDR1 is LNHDA, CDR2 SQIVND (reference sequence). There are 16 residues in the CDR3. The CDR3 nucleotides are TGTGCCAGTAGTATAGAATTTCTCGGGGACATTGGTGAAGCTTTCTTT. Translating gives CASSIEFLGDIGEAFF.